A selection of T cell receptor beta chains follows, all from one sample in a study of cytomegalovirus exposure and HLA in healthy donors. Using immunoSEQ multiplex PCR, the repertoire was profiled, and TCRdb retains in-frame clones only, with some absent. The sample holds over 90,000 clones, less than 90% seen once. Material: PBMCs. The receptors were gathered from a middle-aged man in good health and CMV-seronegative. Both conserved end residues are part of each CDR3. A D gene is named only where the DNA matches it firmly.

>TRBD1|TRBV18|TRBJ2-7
CASSPGQGLYEQYF
TGTGCCAGCTCACCGGGACAGGGACTGTACGAGCAGTACTTC
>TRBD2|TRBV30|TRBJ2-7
CAWTWGGEQYF
TGTGCCTGGACTTGGGGGGGGGAGCAGTACTTC
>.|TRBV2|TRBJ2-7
CASQTGSYEQYF
TGTGCCAGTCAGACAGGATCCTACGAGCAGTACTTC
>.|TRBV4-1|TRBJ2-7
CASSQDEGGPGYEQYF
TGCGCCAGCAGCCAAGACGAAGGGGGACCAGGCTACGAGCAGTACTTC
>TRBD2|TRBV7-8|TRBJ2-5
CASELNAGGYEETQYF
TGTGCCAGCGAGCTTAATGCGGGGGGCTATGAAGAGACCCAGTACTTC
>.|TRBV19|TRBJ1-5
CASSITGQSNQPQHF
TGTGCCAGTAGTATAACGGGACAAAGCAATCAGCCCCAGCATTTT
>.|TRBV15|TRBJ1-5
CATSRVAASNQPQHF
TGTGCCACCAGCAGGGTCGCGGCATCTAATCAGCCCCAGCATTTT
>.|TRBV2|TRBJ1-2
CASSESVGVNYGYTF
TGTGCCAGCAGTGAAAGCGTCGGGGTAAACTATGGCTACACCTTC
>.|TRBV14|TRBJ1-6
CASSPGSDGGNSPLHF
TGTGCCAGCAGCCCCGGGAGTGATGGGGGTAATTCACCCCTCCACTTT
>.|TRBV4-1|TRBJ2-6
CASSQDPRGTSGANVLTF
TGCGCCAGCAGCCAAGATCCCCGGGGGACCTCTGGGGCCAACGTCCTGACTTTC
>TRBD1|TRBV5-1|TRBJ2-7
CASSLQGRSYEQYF
TGCGCCAGCAGCTTACAGGGGCGATCCTACGAGCAGTACTTC
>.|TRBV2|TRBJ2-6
CASSGFGGANVLTF
TGTGCCAGCAGTGGTTTCGGTGGGGCCAACGTCCTGACTTTC
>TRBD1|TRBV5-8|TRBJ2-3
CASSLFLGQGTSAQYF
TGTGCCAGCAGCTTGTTCTTGGGACAGGGAACGTCTGCGCAGTATTTT
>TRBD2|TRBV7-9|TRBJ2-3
CASSFGGSEGTQYF
TGTGCCAGCAGCTTCGGGGGGAGCGAAGGTACGCAGTATTTT
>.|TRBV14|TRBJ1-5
CASSQESSGQPQHF
TGTGCCAGCAGCCAAGAGTCGTCAGGTCAGCCCCAGCATTTT
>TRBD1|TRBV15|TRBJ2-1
CATSGRDRVIPTSYNEQFF
TGTGCCACCAGCGGCCGGGACAGGGTTATCCCCACATCCTACAATGAGCAGTTCTTC